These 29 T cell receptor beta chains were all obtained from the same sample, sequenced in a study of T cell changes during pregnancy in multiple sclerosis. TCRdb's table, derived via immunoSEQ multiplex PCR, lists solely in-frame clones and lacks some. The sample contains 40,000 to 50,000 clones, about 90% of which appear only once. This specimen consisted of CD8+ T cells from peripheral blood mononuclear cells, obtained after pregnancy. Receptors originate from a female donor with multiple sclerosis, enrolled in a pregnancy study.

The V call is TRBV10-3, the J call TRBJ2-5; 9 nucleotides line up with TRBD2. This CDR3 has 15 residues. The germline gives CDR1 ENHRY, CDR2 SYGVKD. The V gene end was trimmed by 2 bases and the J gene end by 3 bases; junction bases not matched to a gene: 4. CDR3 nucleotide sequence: TGTGCCATCAGTGAGCCGGAGCGGGGGGAAGAGACCCAGTACTTC. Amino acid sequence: CAISEPERGEETQYF.

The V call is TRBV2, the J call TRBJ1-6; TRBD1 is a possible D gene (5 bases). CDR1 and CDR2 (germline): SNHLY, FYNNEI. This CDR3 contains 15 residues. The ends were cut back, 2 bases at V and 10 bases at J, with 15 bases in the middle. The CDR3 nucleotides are TGTGCCAGCAGTGAATGGGGCAGTCCGGGCTCACCCCTCCACTTT. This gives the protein CASSEWGSPGSPLHF.

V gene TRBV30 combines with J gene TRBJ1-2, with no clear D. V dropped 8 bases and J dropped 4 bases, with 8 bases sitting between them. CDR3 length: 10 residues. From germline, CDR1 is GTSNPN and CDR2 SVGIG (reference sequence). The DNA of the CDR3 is TGTGCCCTAGGTGTCTATGGCTACACCTTC. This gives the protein CALGVYGYTF.

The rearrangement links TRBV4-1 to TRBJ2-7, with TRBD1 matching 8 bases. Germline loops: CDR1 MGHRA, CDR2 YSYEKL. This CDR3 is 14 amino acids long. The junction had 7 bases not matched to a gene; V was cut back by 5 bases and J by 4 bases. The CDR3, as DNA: TGCGCCAGCAGCTCGACAGGGGCCCTGTACGAGCAGTACTTC. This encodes CASSSTGALYEQYF.

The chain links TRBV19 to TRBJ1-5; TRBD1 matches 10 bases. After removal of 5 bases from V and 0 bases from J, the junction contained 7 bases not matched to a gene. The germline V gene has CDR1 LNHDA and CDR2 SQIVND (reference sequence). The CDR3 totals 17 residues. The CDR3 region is CASSPGQGRDSNQPQHF. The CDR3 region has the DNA TGTGCCAGTAGTCCGGGACAGGGGCGAGATAGCAATCAGCCCCAGCATTTT.

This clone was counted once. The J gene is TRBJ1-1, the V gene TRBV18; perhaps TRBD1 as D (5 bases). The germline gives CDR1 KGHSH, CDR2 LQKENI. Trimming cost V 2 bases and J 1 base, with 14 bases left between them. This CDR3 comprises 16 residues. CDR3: CASSPNKGAENTEAFF. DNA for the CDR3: TGTGCCAGCTCACCAAACAAAGGGGCCGAGAACACTGAAGCTTTCTTT.

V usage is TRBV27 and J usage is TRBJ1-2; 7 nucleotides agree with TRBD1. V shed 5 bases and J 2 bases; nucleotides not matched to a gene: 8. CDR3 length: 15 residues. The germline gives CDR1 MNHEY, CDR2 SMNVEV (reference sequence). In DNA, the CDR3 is TGTGCCAGCAGTCCTCACTTACAGGGGAACTATGGCTACACCTTC. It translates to CASSPHLQGNYGYTF.

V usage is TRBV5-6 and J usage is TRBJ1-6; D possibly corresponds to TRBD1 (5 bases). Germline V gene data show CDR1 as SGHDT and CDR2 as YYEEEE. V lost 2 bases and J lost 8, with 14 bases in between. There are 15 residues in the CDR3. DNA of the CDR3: TGTGCCAGCAGCTTTGGGCTAGGGGATCATTCACCCCTCCACTTT. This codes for CASSFGLGDHSPLHF.

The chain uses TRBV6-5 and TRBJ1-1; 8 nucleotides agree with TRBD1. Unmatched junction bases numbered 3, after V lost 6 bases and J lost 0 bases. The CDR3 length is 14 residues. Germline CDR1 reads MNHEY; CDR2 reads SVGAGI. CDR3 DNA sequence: TGTGCCAGCAGATTACAGGGGGTGAACACTGAAGCTTTCTTT. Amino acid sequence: CASRLQGVNTEAFF.

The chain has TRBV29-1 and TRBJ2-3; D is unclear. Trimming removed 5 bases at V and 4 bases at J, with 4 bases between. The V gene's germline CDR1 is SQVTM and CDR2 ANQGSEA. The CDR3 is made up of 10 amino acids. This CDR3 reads CSVHSDTQYF. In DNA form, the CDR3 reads TGCAGCGTTCACTCAGATACGCAGTATTTT.

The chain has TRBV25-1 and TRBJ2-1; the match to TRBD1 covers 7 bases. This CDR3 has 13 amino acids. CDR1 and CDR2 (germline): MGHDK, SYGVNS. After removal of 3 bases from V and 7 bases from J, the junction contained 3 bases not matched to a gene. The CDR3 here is CASSEEQGNEQFF. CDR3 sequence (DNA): TGTGCCAGCAGTGAGGAACAGGGGAATGAGCAGTTCTTC. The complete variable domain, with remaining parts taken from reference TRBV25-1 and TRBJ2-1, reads EADIYQTPRYLVIGTGKKITLECSQTMGHDKMYWYQQDPGMELHLIHYSYGVNSTEKGDLSSESTVSRIRTEHFPLTLESARPSHTSQYLCASSEEQGNEQFFGPGTRLTVL.

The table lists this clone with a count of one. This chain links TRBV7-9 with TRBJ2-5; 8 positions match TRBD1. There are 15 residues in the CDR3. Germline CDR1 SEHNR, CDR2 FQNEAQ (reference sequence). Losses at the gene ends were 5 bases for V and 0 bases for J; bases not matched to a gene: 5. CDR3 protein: CASSTDRAYQETQYF. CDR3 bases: TGTGCCAGCAGCACGGACAGGGCTTACCAAGAGACCCAGTACTTC.

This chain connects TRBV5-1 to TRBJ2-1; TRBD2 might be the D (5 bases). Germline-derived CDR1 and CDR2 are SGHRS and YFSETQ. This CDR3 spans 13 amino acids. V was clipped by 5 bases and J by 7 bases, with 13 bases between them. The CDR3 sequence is CASSGLPFNEQFF. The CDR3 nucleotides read TGCGCCAGCAGTGGACTCCCTTTTAATGAGCAGTTCTTC.

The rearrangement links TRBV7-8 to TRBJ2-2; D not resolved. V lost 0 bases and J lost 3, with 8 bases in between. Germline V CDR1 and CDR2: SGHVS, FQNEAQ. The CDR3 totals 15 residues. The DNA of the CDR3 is TGTGCCAGCAGCTTAGCTCTCTCTGACACCGGGGAGCTGTTTTTT. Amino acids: CASSLALSDTGELFF.

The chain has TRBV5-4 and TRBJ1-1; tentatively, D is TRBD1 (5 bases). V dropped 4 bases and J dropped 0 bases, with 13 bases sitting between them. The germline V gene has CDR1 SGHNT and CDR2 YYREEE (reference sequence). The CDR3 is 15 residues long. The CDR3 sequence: CASSPQGWVNTEAFF. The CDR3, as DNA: TGTGCCAGCAGCCCCCAGGGCTGGGTGAACACTGAAGCTTTCTTT.

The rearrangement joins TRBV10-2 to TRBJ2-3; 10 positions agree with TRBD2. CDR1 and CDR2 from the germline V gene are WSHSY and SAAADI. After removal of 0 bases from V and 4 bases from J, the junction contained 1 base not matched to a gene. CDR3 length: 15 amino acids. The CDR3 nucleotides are TGCGCCAGCAGTGAGTCTAGCGGGGGGTCAGATACGCAGTATTTT. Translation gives CASSESSGGSDTQYF.

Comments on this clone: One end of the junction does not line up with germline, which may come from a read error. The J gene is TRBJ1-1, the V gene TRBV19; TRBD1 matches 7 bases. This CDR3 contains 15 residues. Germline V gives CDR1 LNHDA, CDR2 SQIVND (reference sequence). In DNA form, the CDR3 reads TGTGCCAGGAGTAGACAGGGAGGAGATAACACTGAAGCTTTCTTT. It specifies CARSRQGGDNTEAFF.

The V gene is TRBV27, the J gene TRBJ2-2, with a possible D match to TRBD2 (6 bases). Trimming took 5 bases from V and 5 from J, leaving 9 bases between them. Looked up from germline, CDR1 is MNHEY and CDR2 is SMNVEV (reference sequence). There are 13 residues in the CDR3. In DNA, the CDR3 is TGTGCCAGCAGTCTAGCGAGAACCGGGGAGCTGTTTTTT. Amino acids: CASSLARTGELFF.

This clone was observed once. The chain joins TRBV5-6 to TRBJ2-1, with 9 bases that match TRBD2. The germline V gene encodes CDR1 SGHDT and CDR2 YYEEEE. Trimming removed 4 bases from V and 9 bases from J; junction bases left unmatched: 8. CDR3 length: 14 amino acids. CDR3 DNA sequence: TGTGCCAGCAGCCTGGGACTAGCAATAAGTGAGCAGTTCTTC. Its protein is CASSLGLAISEQFF.

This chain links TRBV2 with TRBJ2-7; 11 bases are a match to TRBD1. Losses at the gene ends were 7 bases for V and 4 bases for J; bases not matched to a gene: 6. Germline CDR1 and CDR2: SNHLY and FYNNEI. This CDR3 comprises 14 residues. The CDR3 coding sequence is TGTGCCAGCAAGGAGGACAGGGGGCTGTACGAGCAGTACTTC. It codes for CASKEDRGLYEQYF. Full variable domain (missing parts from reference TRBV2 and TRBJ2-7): EPEVTQTPSHQVTQMGQEVILRCVPISNHLYFYWYRQILGQKVEFLVSFYNNEISEKSEIFDDQFSVERPDGSNFTLKIRSTKLEDSAMYFCASKEDRGLYEQYFGPGTRLTVT.

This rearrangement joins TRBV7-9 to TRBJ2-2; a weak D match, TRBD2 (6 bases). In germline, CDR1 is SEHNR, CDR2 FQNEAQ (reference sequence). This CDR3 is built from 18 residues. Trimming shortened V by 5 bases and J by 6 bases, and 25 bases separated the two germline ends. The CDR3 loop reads CASSLGGLTPRGSGELFF. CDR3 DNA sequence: TGTGCCAGCAGCCTGGGAGGCCTTACCCCGCGTGGATCCGGGGAGCTGTTTTTT.

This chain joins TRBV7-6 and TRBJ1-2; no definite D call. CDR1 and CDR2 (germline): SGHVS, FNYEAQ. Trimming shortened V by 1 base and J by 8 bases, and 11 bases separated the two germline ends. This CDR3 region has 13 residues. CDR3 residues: CASSLDGRRGYTF. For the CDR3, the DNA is TGTGCCAGCAGCTTAGATGGGAGACGGGGCTACACCTTC.

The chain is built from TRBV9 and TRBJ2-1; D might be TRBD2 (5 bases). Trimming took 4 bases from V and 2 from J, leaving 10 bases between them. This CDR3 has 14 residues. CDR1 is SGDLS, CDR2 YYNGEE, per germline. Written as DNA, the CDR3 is TGTGCCAGCAGCACCGGGGATCCCTACAATGAGCAGTTCTTC. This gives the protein CASSTGDPYNEQFF.

CDR3 coding DNA: TGTGCCAGCAGCTTAGAACCGGGACTAGCGGCACATCAAGAGACCCAGTACTTC. This codes for CASSLEPGLAAHQETQYF. The V call is TRBV7-6, the J call TRBJ2-5, with 11 bases aligning to TRBD2. This CDR3 contains 18 residues. V trimming: 1 base; J trimming: 2 bases; junction bases outside the gene matches: 9. Per germline, CDR1 SGHVS and CDR2 FNYEAQ.

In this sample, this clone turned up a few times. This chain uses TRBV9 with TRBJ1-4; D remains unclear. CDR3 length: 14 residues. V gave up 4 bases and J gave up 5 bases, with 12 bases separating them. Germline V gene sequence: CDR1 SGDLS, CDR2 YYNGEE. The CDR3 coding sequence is TGTGCCAGCAGCCCCACCGCCGCGAATGAAAAACTGTTTTTT. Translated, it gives CASSPTAANEKLFF.

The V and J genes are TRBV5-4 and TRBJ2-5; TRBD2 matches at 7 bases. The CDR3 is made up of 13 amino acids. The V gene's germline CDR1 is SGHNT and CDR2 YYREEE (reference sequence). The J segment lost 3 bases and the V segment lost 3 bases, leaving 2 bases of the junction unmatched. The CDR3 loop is CASSSAGEETQYF. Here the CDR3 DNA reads TGTGCCAGCAGCTCCGCGGGGGAAGAGACCCAGTACTTC.

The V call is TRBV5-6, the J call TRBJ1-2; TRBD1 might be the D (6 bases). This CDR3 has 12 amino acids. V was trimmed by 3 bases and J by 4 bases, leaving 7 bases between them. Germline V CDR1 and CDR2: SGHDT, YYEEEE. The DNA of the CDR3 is TGTGCCAGCAGCTCAGGGGTCTATGGCTACACCTTC. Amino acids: CASSSGVYGYTF.

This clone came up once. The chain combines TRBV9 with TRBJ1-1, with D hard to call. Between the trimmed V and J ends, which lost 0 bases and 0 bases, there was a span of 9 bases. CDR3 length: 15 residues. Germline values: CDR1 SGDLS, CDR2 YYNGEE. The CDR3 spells CASSVGHGLNTEAFF. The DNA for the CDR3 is TGTGCCAGCAGCGTAGGGCACGGGTTGAACACTGAAGCTTTCTTT.

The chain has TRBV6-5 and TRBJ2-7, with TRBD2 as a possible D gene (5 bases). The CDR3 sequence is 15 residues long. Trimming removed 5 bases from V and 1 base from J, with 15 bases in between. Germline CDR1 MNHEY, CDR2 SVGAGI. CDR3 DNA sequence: TGTGCCAGCAGTGGAGGCCCCCCCGGGTCCTACGAGCAGTACTTC. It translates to CASSGGPPGSYEQYF.